The TCR beta chain described here comes from a study of spatial heterogeneity in lung cancer (dated by TCRdb to the late 2010s). Study-level background: The donors were some 72 patients from the lung TRACERx cohort who had early-stage, untreated non-small cell lung cancer. Beta-chain transcripts were consistently detected in greater numbers than alpha-chain transcripts, which likely reflected higher beta-chain transcript abundance. Follow-up PBMC samples were sequenced whenever available, with a median time to follow-up of approximately 23 months after resection. At surgery, both alpha and beta chains were TCR-sequenced in 200 to 250 tumor regions, 64 matched nontumor lung samples and 56 PBMC samples. TCR alpha and beta repertoires were quantitatively compared across multiple tumor regions, matched nontumor lung and blood in non-small cell lung cancer. In the raw uncorrected reads, each unique combination of TCR and UMI appeared more than ten times on average. The study linked features of the TCR repertoire to counts of nonsynonymous mutations, which were determined by whole-exome sequencing of tumor tissue.

The CDR3 covers 16 residues, taking in both the cysteine and the phenylalanine. The only DNA kept is the CDR3, 48 bases in frame from the first base. Between the V and J ends, shortened by 0 bases and 3 bases respectively, the junction contains 13 bases. The germline V gene sets CDR1 to SGHRS and CDR2 to YFSETQ. Sample time point, as interpreted from the label and publication: blood at routine non-recurrence follow-up after resection. TCR sequencing used whole RNA extracted from tumor and nontumor lung tissue, or from cryopreserved PBMC samples, without cell sorting. Patients were selected for TCR sequencing only if sufficient RNA was available from at least two tumor regions. Overall study results and their limits: Ubiquitous expanded tumor TCRs were found in blood more often at tumor resection than at routine follow-up. Additional single-cell paired TCR alpha and beta sequencing was considered necessary to confirm, at a functional level, the hypothesis that regional TCRs recognize regional mutations. Only 13 to 15 patients were included in the comparisons of baseline and follow-up blood repertoires.

Library creation used 5' RACE. The data were produced on a NextSeq 500. The TCR library protocol attached a unique molecular identifier to each TCR cDNA molecule to allow correction of PCR and sequencing errors. Per the source publication's procedure: TCR identification, UMI-based error correction and CDR3 extraction were performed with Decombinator tools. Expanded TCRs were defined as those above a frequency of 2 per 1,000, corresponding to the top 1% of the tumor frequency distribution. Renyi diversity was computed with the R vegan package after each repertoire had been subsampled 100 times to 5,000 TCRs. CDR3 similarity networks were built from amino acid triplet string-kernel similarity, with CDR3s being connected when pairwise similarity was above 0.82. TCRdb reran the public reads through fastp at Q25 and MiXCR, keeping productive beta chains. Rows with a matching CDR3 protein are joined into one entry that keeps the most common DNA and genes. TCRdb's processing, not the authors', yielded these V and J calls. The sample contains over 70,000 distinct CDR3 sequences, roughly 8.9% of them found a single time. Jointly, the top ten make up around 1.9% of the sample.

Remarks on this clonotype: No antigen is known for it. A much larger clone lies a single base off, so this may be a read error.

This clonotype was sampled from a female donor with early-stage non-small cell lung cancer. The sequence is built from TRBV5-1 and TRBJ2-4; the D gene is perhaps TRBD1 or TRBD2, each of them matching over 5 bases. Specimen: PBMCs, collected at follow-up. CDR3 region: CASSLGAGRDKNIQYF. Read as DNA, the sequence is TGCGCCAGCAGCTTGGGGGCAGGGAGAGACAAAAACATTCAGTACTTC.